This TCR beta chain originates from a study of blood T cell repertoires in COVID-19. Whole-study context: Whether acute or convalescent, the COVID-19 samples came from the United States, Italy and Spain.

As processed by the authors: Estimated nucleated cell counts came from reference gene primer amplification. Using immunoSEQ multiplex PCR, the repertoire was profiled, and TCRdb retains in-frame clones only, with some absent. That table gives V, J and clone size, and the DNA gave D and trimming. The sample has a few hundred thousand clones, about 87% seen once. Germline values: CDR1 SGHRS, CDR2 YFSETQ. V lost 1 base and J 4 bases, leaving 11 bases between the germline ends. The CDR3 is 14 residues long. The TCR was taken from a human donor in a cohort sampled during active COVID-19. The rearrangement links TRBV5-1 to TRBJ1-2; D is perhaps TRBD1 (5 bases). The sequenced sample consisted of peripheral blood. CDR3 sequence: CASSLQPGVYGYTF. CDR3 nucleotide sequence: TGCGCCAGCAGCTTGCAACCGGGGGTCTATGGCTACACCTTC.